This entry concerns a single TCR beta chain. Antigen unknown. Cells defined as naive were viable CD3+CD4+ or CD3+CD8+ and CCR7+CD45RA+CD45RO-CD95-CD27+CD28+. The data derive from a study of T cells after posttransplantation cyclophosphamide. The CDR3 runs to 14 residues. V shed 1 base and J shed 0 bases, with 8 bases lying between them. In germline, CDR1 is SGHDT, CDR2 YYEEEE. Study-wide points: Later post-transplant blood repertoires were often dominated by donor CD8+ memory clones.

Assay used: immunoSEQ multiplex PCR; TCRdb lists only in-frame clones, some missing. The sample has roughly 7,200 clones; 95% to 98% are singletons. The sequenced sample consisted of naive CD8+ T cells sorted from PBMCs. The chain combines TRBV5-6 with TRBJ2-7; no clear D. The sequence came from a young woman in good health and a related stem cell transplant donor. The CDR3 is CASSLFEASYEQYF. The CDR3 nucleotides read TGTGCCAGCAGCTTGTTTGAAGCCTCCTACGAGCAGTACTTC.